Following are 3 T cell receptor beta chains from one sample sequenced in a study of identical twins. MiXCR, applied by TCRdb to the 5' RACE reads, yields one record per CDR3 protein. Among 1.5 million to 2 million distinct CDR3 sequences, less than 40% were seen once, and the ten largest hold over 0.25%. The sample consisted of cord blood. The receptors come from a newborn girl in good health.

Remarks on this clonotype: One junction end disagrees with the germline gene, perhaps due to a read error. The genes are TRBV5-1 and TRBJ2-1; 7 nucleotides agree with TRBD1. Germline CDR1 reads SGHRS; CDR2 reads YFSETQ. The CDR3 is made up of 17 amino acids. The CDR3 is CASSFYIQGPSYNERFF. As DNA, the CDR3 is TGCGCCAGCAGCTTCTATATACAGGGGCCAAGCTACAATGAGCGGTTCTTC.

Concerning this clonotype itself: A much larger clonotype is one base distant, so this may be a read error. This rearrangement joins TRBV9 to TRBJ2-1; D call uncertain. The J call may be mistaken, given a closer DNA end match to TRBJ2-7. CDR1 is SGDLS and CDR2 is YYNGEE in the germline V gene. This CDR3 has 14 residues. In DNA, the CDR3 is TGTGCCAGCAGCGTAGCGTCGGCCTACAATGAGCAGTACTTC. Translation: CASSVASAYNEQYF.

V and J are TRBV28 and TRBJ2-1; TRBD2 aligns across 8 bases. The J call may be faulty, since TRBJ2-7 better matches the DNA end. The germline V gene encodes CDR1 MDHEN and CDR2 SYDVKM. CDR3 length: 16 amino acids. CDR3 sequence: CASSLIVAGSYNEQYF. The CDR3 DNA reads TGTGCCAGCAGTTTAATTGTAGCGGGATCCTACAATGAGCAGTACTTC.